This T cell receptor beta chain came from a study of T cell repertoires in cytomegalovirus infection. The CDR3 loop spans 15 amino acids. Germline lookup yields CDR1 SGHVS and CDR2 FNYEAQ. With 2 bases clipped from V and 3 bases from J, the junction kept 2 bases outside the gene matches. Only a few counts were recorded for this clonotype. TCRdb used MiXCR to reprocess the reads, holding one entry per CDR3 protein. The sample carries 600,000 to 800,000 distinct CDR3 sequences, around 24% recorded once. The chain employs TRBV7-6 and TRBJ2-1, with 9 bases lining up with TRBD2. Sequencing was done on a sample of CD8+ T cells from PBMCs. The TCR originated in a human donor in good health (CMV status not recorded). Some clones in this sample may be carry-over from other donors' samples. CDR3 sequence: CASSLMTSGYNEQFF. The CDR3 nucleotides are TGTGCCAGCAGCTTAATGACTAGCGGCTACAATGAGCAGTTCTTC. Using reference TRBV7-6 and TRBJ2-1 for the parts outside the CDR3, the full variable domain is GAGVSQSPRYKVTKRGQDVALRCDPISGHVSLYWYRQALGQGPEFLTYFNYEAQQDKSGLPNDRFSAERPEGSISTLTIQRTEQRDSAMYRCASSLMTSGYNEQFFGPGTRLTVL.